Here is one T cell receptor beta chain with its context. The data stem from a study of shared clonotypes between healthy human individuals. The CDR3 is made up of 15 amino acids. Method: immunoSEQ multiplex PCR; TCRdb's copy keeps in-frame clones and lacks some. Counted here are roughly 660,000 clones, 90% occurring once; the ten biggest clones make up 30% to 40%. The receptor comes from a man aged 18 to 29 in good health. Some clones in this sample may be carry-over from other donors' samples. The V gene is TRBV12-1, the J gene TRBJ2-2; the table's D call, TRBD1, has no DNA check behind it. TRBV12-1 is noted as a pseudogene. The sample was memory CD8+ T cells from PBMCs. Subset: CD45RO+ cells pooled with CCR7-negative TemRA cells. CDR3 DNA sequence: TGTGCCAGCAGCTTTGTAGGGGGTGACACCGGGGAGCTGTTTTTT. Translation gives CASSFVGGDTGELFF.